This T cell receptor (beta chain) stems from a study of T cell repertoires in cytomegalovirus infection. Across the study: Well-studied HLA-B-restricted CMV epitopes were used in the study alongside recently identified HLA-C-restricted ones.

Whole-study findings and limits: Predominance within the ex vivo response was attributable to HLA-C-restricted CMV-specific TCR beta clonotypes.

This clonotype was seen ten or more times. The target antigen is unknown. TCRdb reanalysed the reads using MiXCR and keeps one entry per CDR3 protein. The sample lists over 100,000 distinct CDR3 sequences, about 30% occurring once. Germline CDR1 reads SNHLY; CDR2 reads FYNNEI. J gave up 4 bases and V 8 bases, and 3 bases lay outside the gene matches. CDR3 length equals 14 residues. Sequences were derived from CD8+ T cells from cultured PBMCs, sampled from culture after CMV antigen stimulation. The genes are TRBV2 and TRBJ2-2, with 11 bases aligning to TRBD1. The origin of this receptor is a human donor in good health (CMV status not recorded). Some clones in this sample may be carry-over from other donors' samples. CDR3 DNA: TGTGCCAGCGAAGGGACAGGGGGCACCGGGGAGCTGTTTTTT. Translation: CASEGTGGTGELFF. The complete variable domain, with remaining parts taken from reference TRBV2 and TRBJ2-2, reads EPEVTQTPSHQVTQMGQEVILRCVPISNHLYFYWYRQILGQKVEFLVSFYNNEISEKSEIFDDQFSVERPDGSNFTLKIRSTKLEDSAMYFCASEGTGGTGELFFGEGSRLTVL.